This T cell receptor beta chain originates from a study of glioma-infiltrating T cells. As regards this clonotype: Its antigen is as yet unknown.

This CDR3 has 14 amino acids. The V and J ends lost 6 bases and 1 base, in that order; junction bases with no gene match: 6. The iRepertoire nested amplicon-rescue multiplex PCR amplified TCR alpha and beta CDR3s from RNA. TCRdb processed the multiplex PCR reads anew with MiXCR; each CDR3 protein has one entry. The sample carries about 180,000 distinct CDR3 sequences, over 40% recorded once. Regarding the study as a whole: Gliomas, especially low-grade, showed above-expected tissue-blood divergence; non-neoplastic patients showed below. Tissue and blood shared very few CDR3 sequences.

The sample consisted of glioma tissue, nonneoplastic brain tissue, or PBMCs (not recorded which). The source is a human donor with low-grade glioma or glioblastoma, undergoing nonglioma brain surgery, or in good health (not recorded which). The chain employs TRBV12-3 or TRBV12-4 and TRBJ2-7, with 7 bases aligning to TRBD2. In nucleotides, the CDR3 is TGTGCCAGCAGGAGCACTAGCGTTTCCTACGAGCAGTACTTC. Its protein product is CASRSTSVSYEQYF.